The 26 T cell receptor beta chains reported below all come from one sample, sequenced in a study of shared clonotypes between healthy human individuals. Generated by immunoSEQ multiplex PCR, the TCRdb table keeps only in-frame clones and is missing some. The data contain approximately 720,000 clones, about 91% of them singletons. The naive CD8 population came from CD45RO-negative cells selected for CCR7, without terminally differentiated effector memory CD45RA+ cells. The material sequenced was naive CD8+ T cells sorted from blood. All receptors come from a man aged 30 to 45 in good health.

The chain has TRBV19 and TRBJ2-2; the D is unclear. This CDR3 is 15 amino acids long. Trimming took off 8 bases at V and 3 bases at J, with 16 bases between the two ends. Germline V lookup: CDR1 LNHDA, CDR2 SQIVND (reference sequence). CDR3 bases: TGTGCCAGTCACGACTGGGGTTCACACACCGGGGAGCTGTTTTTT. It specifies CASHDWGSHTGELFF.

The CDR3 bases are TGTGCCAGCAGTCCCTGGACCACGGACGAGCAGTACTTC. Translating it yields CASSPWTTDEQYF. The rearrangement joins TRBV25-1 to TRBJ2-7; the D is unclear. V gave up 5 bases and J gave up 5 bases, with 13 bases separating them. The CDR3 covers 13 residues. CDR1 and CDR2 (germline): MGHDK, SYGVNS.

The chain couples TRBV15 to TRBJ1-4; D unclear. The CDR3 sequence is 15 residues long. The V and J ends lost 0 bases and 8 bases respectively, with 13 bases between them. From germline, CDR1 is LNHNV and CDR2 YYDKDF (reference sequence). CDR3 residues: CATSRDFSAGEKLFF. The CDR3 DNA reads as TGTGCCACCAGCAGAGATTTCTCCGCCGGCGAAAAACTGTTTTTT.

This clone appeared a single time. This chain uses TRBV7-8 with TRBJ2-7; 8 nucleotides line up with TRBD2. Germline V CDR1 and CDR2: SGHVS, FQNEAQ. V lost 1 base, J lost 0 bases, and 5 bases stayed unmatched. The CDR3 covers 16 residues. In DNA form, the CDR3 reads TGTGCCAGCAGCTTAGAGTTGAGCGGGAGCTCCTACGAGCAGTACTTC. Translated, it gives CASSLELSGSSYEQYF.

CDR3 protein: CASSQDELTRSHNEQFF. The CDR3 region has the DNA TGCGCCAGCAGCCAAGATGAATTAACGCGTTCCCACAATGAGCAGTTCTTC. The J gene is TRBJ2-1, the V gene TRBV4-1; the D is unclear. V lost 0 bases to trimming and J lost 5 bases, with 17 bases between them. This CDR3 region has 17 residues. The germline V gene encodes CDR1 MGHRA and CDR2 YSYEKL.

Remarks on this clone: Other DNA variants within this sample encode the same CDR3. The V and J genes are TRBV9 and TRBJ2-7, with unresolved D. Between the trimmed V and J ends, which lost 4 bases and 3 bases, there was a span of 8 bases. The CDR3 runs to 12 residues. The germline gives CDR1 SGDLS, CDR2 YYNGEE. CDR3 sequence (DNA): TGTGCCAGCAGCCCGGGCGGCTACGAGCAGTACTTC. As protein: CASSPGGYEQYF.

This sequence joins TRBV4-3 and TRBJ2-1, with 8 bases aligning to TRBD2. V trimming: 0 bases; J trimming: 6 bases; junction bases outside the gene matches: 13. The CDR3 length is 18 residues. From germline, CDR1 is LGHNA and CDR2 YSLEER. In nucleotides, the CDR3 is TGCGCCAGCAGCCAAGAGACCTTTTCACTAGCGGACTCCAATGAGCAGTTCTTC. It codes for CASSQETFSLADSNEQFF.

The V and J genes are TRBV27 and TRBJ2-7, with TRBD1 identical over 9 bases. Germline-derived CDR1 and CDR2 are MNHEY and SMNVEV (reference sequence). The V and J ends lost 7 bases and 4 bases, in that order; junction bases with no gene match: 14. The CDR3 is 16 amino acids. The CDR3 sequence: CASTPTRDRVGYEQYF. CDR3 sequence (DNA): TGTGCCAGCACCCCAACCCGGGACAGGGTGGGATACGAGCAGTACTTC.

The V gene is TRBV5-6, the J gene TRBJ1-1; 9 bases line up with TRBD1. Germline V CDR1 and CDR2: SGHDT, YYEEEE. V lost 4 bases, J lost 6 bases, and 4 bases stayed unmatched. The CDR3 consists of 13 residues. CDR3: CASSQQGASEAFF. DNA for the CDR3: TGTGCCAGCAGCCAACAGGGGGCTTCTGAAGCTTTCTTT.

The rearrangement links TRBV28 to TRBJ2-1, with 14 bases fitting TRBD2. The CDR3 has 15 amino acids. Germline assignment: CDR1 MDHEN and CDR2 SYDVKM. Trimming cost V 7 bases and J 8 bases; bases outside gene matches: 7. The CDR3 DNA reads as TGTGCCAGCACCCCGGGACTAGCGGGAGTAGATGAGCAGTTCTTC. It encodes CASTPGLAGVDEQFF.

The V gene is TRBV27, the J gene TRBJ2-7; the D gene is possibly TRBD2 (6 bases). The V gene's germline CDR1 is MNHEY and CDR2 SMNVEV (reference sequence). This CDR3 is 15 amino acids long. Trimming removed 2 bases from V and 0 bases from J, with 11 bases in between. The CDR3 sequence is CASSLGGGLSYEQYF. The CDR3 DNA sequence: TGTGCCAGCAGTTTAGGGGGAGGTCTCTCCTACGAGCAGTACTTC.

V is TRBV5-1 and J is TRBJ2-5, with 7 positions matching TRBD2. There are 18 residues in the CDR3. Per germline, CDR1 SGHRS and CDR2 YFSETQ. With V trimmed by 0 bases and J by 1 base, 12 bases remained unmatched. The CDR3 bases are TGCGCCAGCAGCTTGGGGACGCGGGAGCGATTCATCCAAGAGACCCAGTACTTC. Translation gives CASSLGTRERFIQETQYF.

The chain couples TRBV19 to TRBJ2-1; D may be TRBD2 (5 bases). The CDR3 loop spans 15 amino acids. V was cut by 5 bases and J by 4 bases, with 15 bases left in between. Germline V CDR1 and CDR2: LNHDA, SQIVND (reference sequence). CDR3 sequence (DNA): TGTGCCAGTAGTGACCGGGATCATCGGTACAATGAGCAGTTCTTC. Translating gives CASSDRDHRYNEQFF. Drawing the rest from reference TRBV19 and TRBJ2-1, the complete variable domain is DGGITQSPKYLFRKEGQNVTLSCEQNLNHDAMYWYRQDPGQGLRLIYYSQIVNDFQKGDIAEGYSVSREKKESFPLTVTSAQKNPTAFYLCASSDRDHRYNEQFFGPGTRLTVL.

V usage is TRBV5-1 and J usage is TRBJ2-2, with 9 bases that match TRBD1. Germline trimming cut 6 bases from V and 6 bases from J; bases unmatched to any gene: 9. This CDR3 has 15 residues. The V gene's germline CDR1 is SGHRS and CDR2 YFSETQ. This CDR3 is CASTWGTGSSGELFF. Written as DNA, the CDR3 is TGCGCCAGCACTTGGGGGACAGGGAGCTCCGGGGAGCTGTTTTTT.

This chain's CDR3 is CASSPGLAGVSSYEQYF. CDR3 nucleotides: TGTGCCAGCAGCCCCGGACTAGCGGGAGTAAGCTCCTACGAGCAGTACTTC. The chain uses TRBV7-2 and TRBJ2-7, with TRBD2 identical over 13 bases. The CDR3 has 17 amino acids. From germline, CDR1 is SGHTA and CDR2 FQGNSA. After removal of 5 bases from V and 0 bases from J, the junction contained 7 bases not matched to a gene.

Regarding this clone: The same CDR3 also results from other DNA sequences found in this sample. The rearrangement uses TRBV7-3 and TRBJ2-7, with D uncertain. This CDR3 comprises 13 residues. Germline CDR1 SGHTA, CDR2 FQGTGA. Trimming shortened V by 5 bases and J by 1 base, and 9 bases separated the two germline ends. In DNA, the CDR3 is TGTGCCAGCAGCCTGGACGTTTCCTACGAGCAGTACTTC. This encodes CASSLDVSYEQYF.

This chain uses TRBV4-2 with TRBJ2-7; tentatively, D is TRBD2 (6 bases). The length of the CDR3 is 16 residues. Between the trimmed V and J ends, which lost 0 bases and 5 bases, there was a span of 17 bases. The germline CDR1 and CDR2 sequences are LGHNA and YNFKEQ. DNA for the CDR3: TGTGCCAGCAGCCAAGAGGTTACGGCTTGGGGGGACGAGCAGTACTTC. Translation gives CASSQEVTAWGDEQYF.

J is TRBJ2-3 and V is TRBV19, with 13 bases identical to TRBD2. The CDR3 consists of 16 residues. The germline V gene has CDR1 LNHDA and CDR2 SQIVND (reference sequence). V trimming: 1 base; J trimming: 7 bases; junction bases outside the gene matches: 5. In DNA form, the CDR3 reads TGTGCCAGTAGTATAGCGGCGACTAGCGGGAGGCATACGCAGTATTTT. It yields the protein CASSIAATSGRHTQYF. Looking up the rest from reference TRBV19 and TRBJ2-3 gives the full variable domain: DGGITQSPKYLFRKEGQNVTLSCEQNLNHDAMYWYRQDPGQGLRLIYYSQIVNDFQKGDIAEGYSVSREKKESFPLTVTSAQKNPTAFYLCASSIAATSGRHTQYFGPGTRLTVL.

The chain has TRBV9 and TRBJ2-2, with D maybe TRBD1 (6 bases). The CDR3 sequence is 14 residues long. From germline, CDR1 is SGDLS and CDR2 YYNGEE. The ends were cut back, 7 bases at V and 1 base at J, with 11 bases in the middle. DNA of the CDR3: TGTGCCAGCCAACAGGGTCGGAACACCGGGGAGCTGTTTTTT. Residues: CASQQGRNTGELFF.

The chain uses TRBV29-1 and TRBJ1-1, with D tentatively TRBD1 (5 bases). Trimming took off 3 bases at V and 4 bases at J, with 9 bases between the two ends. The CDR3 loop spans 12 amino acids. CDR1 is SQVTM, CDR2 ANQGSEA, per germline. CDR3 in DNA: TGCAGCGTTGAGGGGGATCGCACTGAAGCTTTCTTT. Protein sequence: CSVEGDRTEAFF. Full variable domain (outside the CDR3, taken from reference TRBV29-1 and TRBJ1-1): SAVISQKPSRDICQRGTSLTIQCQVDSQVTMMFWYRQQPGQSLTLIATANQGSEATYESGFVIDKFPISRPNLTFSTLTVSNMSPEDSSIYLCSVEGDRTEAFFGQGTRLTVV.

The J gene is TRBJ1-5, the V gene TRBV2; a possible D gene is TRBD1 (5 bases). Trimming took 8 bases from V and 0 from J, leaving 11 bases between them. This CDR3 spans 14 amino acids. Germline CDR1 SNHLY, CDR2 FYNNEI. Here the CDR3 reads CASCQQVSNQPQHF. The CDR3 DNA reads TGTGCCAGCTGCCAACAGGTTAGCAATCAGCCCCAGCATTTT.

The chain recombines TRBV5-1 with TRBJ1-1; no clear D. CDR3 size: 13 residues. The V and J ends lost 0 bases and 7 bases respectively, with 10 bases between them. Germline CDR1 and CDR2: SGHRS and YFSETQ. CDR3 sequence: CASSLVTADEAFF. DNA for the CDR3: TGCGCCAGCAGCTTGGTTACGGCGGATGAAGCTTTCTTT.

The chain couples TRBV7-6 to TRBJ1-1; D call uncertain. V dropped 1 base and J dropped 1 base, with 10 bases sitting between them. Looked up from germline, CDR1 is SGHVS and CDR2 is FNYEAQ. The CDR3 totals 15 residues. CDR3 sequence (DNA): TGTGCCAGCAGCTTAGAACCTTTAGGGAACACTGAAGCTTTCTTT. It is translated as CASSLEPLGNTEAFF.

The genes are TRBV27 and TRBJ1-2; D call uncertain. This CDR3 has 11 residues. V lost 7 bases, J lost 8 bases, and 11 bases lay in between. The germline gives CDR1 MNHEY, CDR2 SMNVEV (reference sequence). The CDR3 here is CASMVPGGYTF. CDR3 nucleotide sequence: TGTGCCAGCATGGTTCCGGGAGGCTACACCTTC.

Here the CDR3 reads CASLKAGEGTDTQYF. CDR3 in DNA: TGTGCCAGCCTGAAAGCGGGGGAGGGCACAGATACGCAGTATTTT. The genes are TRBV2 and TRBJ2-3; 8 bases agree with TRBD2. Germline CDR1 and CDR2: SNHLY and FYNNEI. V shed 8 bases and J 1 base; nucleotides not matched to a gene: 8. CDR3 length: 15 residues. Together with reference TRBV2 and TRBJ2-3, the CDR3 gives the full variable domain: EPEVTQTPSHQVTQMGQEVILRCVPISNHLYFYWYRQILGQKVEFLVSFYNNEISEKSEIFDDQFSVERPDGSNFTLKIRSTKLEDSAMYFCASLKAGEGTDTQYFGPGTRLTVL.

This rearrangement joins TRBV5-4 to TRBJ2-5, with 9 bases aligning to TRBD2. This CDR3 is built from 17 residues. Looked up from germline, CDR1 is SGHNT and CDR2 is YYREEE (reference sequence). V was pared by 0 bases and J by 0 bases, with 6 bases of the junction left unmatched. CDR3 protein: CASSLGSLAGNQETQYF. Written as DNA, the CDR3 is TGTGCCAGCAGCTTGGGTAGTCTAGCGGGAAACCAAGAGACCCAGTACTTC.